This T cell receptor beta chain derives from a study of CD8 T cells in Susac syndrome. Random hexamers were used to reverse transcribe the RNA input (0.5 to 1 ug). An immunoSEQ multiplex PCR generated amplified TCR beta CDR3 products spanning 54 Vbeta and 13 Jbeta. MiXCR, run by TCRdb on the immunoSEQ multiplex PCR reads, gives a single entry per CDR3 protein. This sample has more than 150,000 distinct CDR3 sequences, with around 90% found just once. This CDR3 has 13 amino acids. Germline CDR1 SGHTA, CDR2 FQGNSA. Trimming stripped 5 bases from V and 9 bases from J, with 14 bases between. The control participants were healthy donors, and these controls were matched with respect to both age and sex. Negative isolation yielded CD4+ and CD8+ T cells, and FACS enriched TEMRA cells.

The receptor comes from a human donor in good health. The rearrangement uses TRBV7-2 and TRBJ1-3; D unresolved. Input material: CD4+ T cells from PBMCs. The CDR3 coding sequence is TGTGCCAGCAGCCTCCGGCAGGAGGGCACCATATATTTT. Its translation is CASSLRQEGTIYF.